These 23 T cell receptor beta chains were sequenced from one sample in a study of T cell repertoires in cytomegalovirus infection. TCRdb processed the reads anew with MiXCR; each CDR3 protein has one entry. The sample holds approximately 110,000 distinct CDR3 sequences; around a tenth are singletons and the top ten take over 25%. Antigen specificity for these receptors is unknown. Sequencing was carried out using PBMCs, sequenced either directly or after in vitro stimulation (not recorded which). The receptors stem from a human donor in good health (CMV status not recorded). Some clones in this sample may be carry-over from other donors' samples.

This clonotype occurred a few times. The chain joins TRBV24-1 to TRBJ2-1; possibly TRBD1 for D (6 bases). CDR3 size: 18 residues. Trimming removed 3 bases at V and 0 bases at J, with 17 bases between. Germline V gene data show CDR1 as KGHDR and CDR2 as SFDVKD. DNA of the CDR3: TGTGCCACCAGTGATCTGCAGAGACGGACAGCCTCCTACAATGAGCAGTTCTTC. It encodes CATSDLQRRTASYNEQFF.

The V gene is TRBV4-1, the J gene TRBJ1-6, with no clear D. The CDR3 extends over 16 amino acids. The ends were cut back, 0 bases at V and 4 bases at J, with 10 bases in the middle. Germline-derived CDR1 and CDR2 are MGHRA and YSYEKL. CDR3 DNA sequence: TGCGCCAGCAGCCAAGATGCCTACTCTTATAATTCACCCCTCCACTTT. This sequence encodes CASSQDAYSYNSPLHF.

This clonotype was observed at least ten times. The J gene is TRBJ2-5, the V gene TRBV12-3 or TRBV12-4, with 7 bases fitting TRBD1. J was trimmed by 4 bases and V by 6 bases; bases with no gene match: 5. This CDR3 region has 13 residues. CDR3 DNA sequence: TGTGCCAGCAGACGCACAGGGGTAGAGACCCAGTACTTC. Translated: CASRRTGVETQYF.

J is TRBJ2-7 and V is TRBV15; maybe TRBD2 (6 bases). This CDR3 region has 14 residues. Germline V gene data show CDR1 as LNHNV and CDR2 as YYDKDF (reference sequence). V lost 4 bases, J lost 3 bases, and 13 bases lay in between. Written as DNA, the CDR3 is TGTGCCACCAGCACCGGAGGGGCCGACTACGAGCAGTACTTC. This encodes CATSTGGADYEQYF.

This clonotype was picked up many times. The V call is TRBV7-2, the J call TRBJ2-6; no clear D. Germline V gene lookup returns CDR1 SGHTA and CDR2 FQGNSA. The CDR3 contains 18 residues. The V end lost 2 bases, the J end lost 1 base, and 15 bases lay between the germline ends. The chain's CDR3 is CASSLISQGWSGANVLTF. In nucleotides, the CDR3 is TGTGCCAGCAGCTTAATAAGTCAAGGATGGTCTGGGGCCAACGTCCTGACTTTC.

In this sample, this clonotype turned up many times. The rearrangement links TRBV12-3 or TRBV12-4 to TRBJ1-3, with 10 bases identical to TRBD1. With V trimmed by 3 bases and J by 1 base, 0 bases remained unmatched. The CDR3 spans 15 residues. DNA for the CDR3: TGTGCCAGCAGTTTGGGACAGGGGTCTGGAAACACCATATATTTT. Translation: CASSLGQGSGNTIYF.

This clonotype was recorded at least ten times. The chain couples TRBV5-4 to TRBJ2-5, with 7 positions matching TRBD2. Germline V gene data show CDR1 as SGHNT and CDR2 as YYREEE (reference sequence). The length of the CDR3 is 15 residues. Trimming at V came to 4 bases and at J to 5 bases, leaving 11 bases not matched to a gene. CDR3 protein: CASSPMSGTGETQYF. For the CDR3, the DNA is TGTGCCAGCAGCCCGATGAGCGGGACTGGGGAGACCCAGTACTTC. Drawing the rest from reference TRBV5-4 and TRBJ2-5, the complete variable domain is ETGVTQSPTHLIKTRGQQVTLRCSSQSGHNTVSWYQQALGQGPQFIFQYYREEENGRGNFPPRFSGLQFPNYSSELNVNALELDDSALYLCASSPMSGTGETQYFGPGTRLLVL.

This clonotype was counted only a few times. The chain is built from TRBV12-3 or TRBV12-4 and TRBJ2-2, with D hard to call. The V end was cut by 2 bases, the J end by 0 bases, with 7 bases between. This CDR3 contains 15 residues. In DNA form, the CDR3 reads TGTGCCAGCAGTTTAAGGTCCGCGAACACCGGGGAGCTGTTTTTT. It is translated as CASSLRSANTGELFF.

CDR3 residues: CASSPRTGGASGANVLTF. CDR3 sequence (DNA): TGTGCCAGTAGTCCCCGGACAGGGGGCGCGTCTGGGGCCAACGTCCTGACTTTC. V is TRBV19 and J is TRBJ2-6, with TRBD1 identical over 11 bases. The ends lost 5 bases at V and 1 base at J; junction bases unmatched: 7. Germline V gene lookup returns CDR1 LNHDA and CDR2 SQIVND (reference sequence). This CDR3 region has 18 residues. Full variable domain (rest looked up from reference TRBV19 and TRBJ2-6): DGGITQSPKYLFRKEGQNVTLSCEQNLNHDAMYWYRQDPGQGLRLIYYSQIVNDFQKGDIAEGYSVSREKKESFPLTVTSAQKNPTAFYLCASSPRTGGASGANVLTFGAGSRLTVL.

This clonotype was recorded many times. The gene calls are TRBV7-4 and TRBJ2-2; possibly TRBD1 or TRBD2 for D (5 bases each). This CDR3 comprises 14 residues. V was trimmed by 6 bases and J by 1 base, leaving 9 bases between them. Looked up from germline, CDR1 is SGHVT and CDR2 is SQSDAQ. The CDR3: CASRLGENTGELFF. The DNA of the CDR3 is TGTGCCAGCAGACTGGGGGAGAACACCGGGGAGCTGTTTTTT.

The rearrangement uses TRBV11-2 and TRBJ2-3, with D uncertain. Deletions cut 1 base from V and 1 base from J, with 24 bases between. CDR3 length: 20 residues. The germline V gene encodes CDR1 SGHAT and CDR2 FQNNGV. The chain's CDR3 is CASSLGSGGALRLRTDTQYF. CDR3 DNA: TGTGCCAGCAGCTTAGGATCCGGTGGTGCGCTCCGGCTCCGCACAGATACGCAGTATTTT.

This clonotype was detected many times. V and J are TRBV7-9 and TRBJ1-1; 9 positions agree with TRBD1. Germline CDR1 reads SEHNR; CDR2 reads FQNEAQ (reference sequence). The CDR3 extends over 15 amino acids. V dropped 4 bases and J dropped 3; count of bases not matched to a gene: 6. The chain's CDR3 is CASSSQGAGDTEAFF. The CDR3 DNA reads as TGTGCCAGCAGCTCACAGGGGGCGGGGGACACTGAAGCTTTCTTT.

This clonotype was detected many times. The chain has TRBV7-2 and TRBJ2-1; 11 bases agree with TRBD2. This CDR3 contains 17 residues. Per germline, CDR1 SGHTA and CDR2 FQGNSA. With 5 bases clipped from V and 0 bases from J, the junction kept 6 bases outside the gene matches. The CDR3 here is CASSPTSGGSSYNEQFF. CDR3 sequence (DNA): TGTGCCAGCAGCCCAACTAGCGGGGGTAGCTCCTACAATGAGCAGTTCTTC.

In this sample, this clonotype turned up many times. This rearrangement joins TRBV6-2 or TRBV6-3 to TRBJ2-1; 8 bases match TRBD2. The CDR3 has 14 residues. Germline CDR1 is MNHEY and CDR2 is SVGEGT. V trimming: 4 bases; J trimming: 6 bases; junction bases outside the gene matches: 5. The CDR3 nucleotides are TGTGCCAGCAGTTCGGGAGGGCCCATCAATGAGCAGTTCTTC. Amino acids: CASSSGGPINEQFF.

This clonotype has a count of ten or more. The chain recombines TRBV7-2 with TRBJ1-5; 7 bases match TRBD1. V shed 4 bases and J 1 base; nucleotides not matched to a gene: 4. CDR1 is SGHTA and CDR2 is FQGNSA in the germline V gene. The CDR3 is 15 residues long. CDR3 sequence (DNA): TGTGCCAGCAGCTCGACAGGGTGGAGCAATCAGCCCCAGCATTTT. Residues: CASSSTGWSNQPQHF.

The rearrangement joins TRBV20-1 to TRBJ2-1; tentatively, D is TRBD1 or TRBD2 (7 bases each). V gave up 3 bases and J gave up 4 bases, with 19 bases separating them. Germline V lookup: CDR1 DFQATT, CDR2 SNEGSKA (reference sequence). There are 16 residues in the CDR3. The CDR3 spells CSARGGYQGGYNEQFF. Here the CDR3 DNA reads TGCAGTGCTAGGGGGGGGTACCAGGGGGGGTACAATGAGCAGTTCTTC.

The table lists this clonotype with a few counts. CDR3: CASILGTGGRGEKLFF. The CDR3 DNA sequence: TGTGCCAGCATCTTAGGGACAGGGGGCCGAGGGGAAAAACTGTTTTTT. V usage is TRBV2 and J usage is TRBJ1-4, with 12 bases that match TRBD1. This CDR3 is built from 16 residues. The germline V gene encodes CDR1 SNHLY and CDR2 FYNNEI. V shed 7 bases and J 8 bases; nucleotides not matched to a gene: 11.

This clonotype came up many times. CDR3 residues: CASSLRAGGTSYEQYF. In DNA form, the CDR3 reads TGTGCCAGCAGCTTACGAGCGGGAGGTACCTCCTACGAGCAGTACTTC. V gene TRBV7-8 combines with J gene TRBJ2-7, with 9 bases matching TRBD2. Germline V gene sequence: CDR1 SGHVS, CDR2 FQNEAQ. V shed 2 bases, J shed 0 bases, and the junction held 5 bases outside the gene matches. The CDR3 consists of 16 residues.

This clonotype was seen only a few times. The rearrangement joins TRBV7-2 to TRBJ1-2; 10 bases are shared with TRBD1. Germline assignment: CDR1 SGHTA and CDR2 FQGNSA. V was clipped by 5 bases and J by 6 bases; unmatched bases: 12. The CDR3 loop spans 16 amino acids. The CDR3 reads CASSMTGGAFKNGYTF. In nucleotides, the CDR3 is TGTGCCAGCAGCATGACAGGGGGCGCTTTTAAAAATGGCTACACCTTC.

DNA for the CDR3: TGTGCCAGCAGCCCGCTGACTTGGAACACCGGGGAGCTGTTTTTT. The encoded protein is CASSPLTWNTGELFF. The chain joins TRBV7-8 to TRBJ2-2; D gene ambiguous. The V gene's germline CDR1 is SGHVS and CDR2 FQNEAQ. V shed 5 bases and J shed 1 base, with 11 bases lying between them. This CDR3 is built from 15 residues.

This clonotype was seen at least ten times. One end of the junction is discordant with germline, which a read error may explain. V is TRBV7-7 and J is TRBJ2-3; D is unresolved. Germline CDR1 SSHAT, CDR2 FNYEAQ (reference sequence). This CDR3 region has 17 residues. The CDR3 DNA reads as TGTGCTAGCAGCCCTTCCGCAAGCCTTTACCTAGGAGATACGCAGTATTTT. Amino acid sequence: CASSPSASLYLGDTQYF.

Ten or more counts support this clonotype. The genes are TRBV7-4 and TRBJ2-1; D gene uncertain. There are 17 residues in the CDR3. Looked up from germline, CDR1 is SGHVT and CDR2 is SQSDAQ. Trimming took 2 bases from V and 2 from J, leaving 16 bases between them. DNA for the CDR3: TGTGCCAGCAGCTTATCGGTGTCCCAGGAGCCCTACAATGAGCAGTTCTTC. Its protein is CASSLSVSQEPYNEQFF.

This clonotype was detected many times. CDR3 bases: TGTGCCAGCAAGGGAGGAGAGGGGAGCAATCAGCCCCAGCATTTT. Amino acids: CASKGGEGSNQPQHF. The genes are TRBV2 and TRBJ1-5, with a possible D match to TRBD1 (5 bases). Trimming left V 7 bases short and J 1 base short, with 14 bases between. This CDR3 region has 15 residues. Looked up from germline, CDR1 is SNHLY and CDR2 is FYNNEI.